These T cell receptor beta chains were read from a single sample in a study of T cell responses to AZD1222 COVID-19 vaccine. Profiling relied on immunoSEQ multiplex PCR, and the TCRdb table lists in-frame clones only, not all of them. The sample includes under 200,000 clones, approximately 92% of them seen just once. The sequenced sample was peripheral blood, obtained 28 days after the second dose of the MenACWY control vaccine. All receptors come from an adult who received the MenACWY meningococcal vaccine as a control. The CDR3 runs from the conserved cysteine through the conserved F or W. The D gene is left open where the match is weak.

j_gene | v_gene | d_gene | CDR3nt | CDR3aa
TRBJ2-2 | TRBV30 | TRBD2 | TGTGCGGCCGGGACAGGGACTAGCGGGAGCACCGGGGAGCTGTTTTTT | CAAGTGTSGSTGELFF
TRBJ2-7 | TRBV14 | - | TGTGCCAGCAGCCACAAATACGAGCAGTACTTC | CASSHKYEQYF
TRBJ1-2 | TRBV19 | TRBD1 | TGTGCCAGTAGTATATCGACAGGGAAAGGCTACACCTTC | CASSISTGKGYTF
TRBJ2-1 | TRBV24-1 | TRBD1 | TGTGCCACCAGTGATTTCGCGGGACAGGGTCACCGGGACAATGAGCAGTTCTTC | CATSDFAGQGHRDNEQFF
TRBJ2-7 | TRBV20-1 | - | TGCAGTGCTAGTCTTGCGGGCCGCGAGCAGTACTTC | CSASLAGREQYF
TRBJ2-1 | TRBV19 | TRBD2 | TGTGCCAGTGCTGAGCGGGACGGTCGGAGGGGTGAGCAGTTCTTC | CASAERDGRRGEQFF
TRBJ2-5 | TRBV7-6 | TRBD2 | TGTGCCAGCAGCTTAGGGGGTAGCGGGCAAGAGACCCAGTACTTC | CASSLGGSGQETQYF
TRBJ2-2 | TRBV27 | - | TGTGCCAGCAGTTTTAACCCCGGGGAGCTGTTTTTT | CASSFNPGELFF
TRBJ1-1 | TRBV5-1 | TRBD1 | TGCGCCAGCAGGACGGGGACAGTGAACACTGAAGCTTTCTTT | CASRTGTVNTEAFF
TRBJ1-2 | TRBV2 | - | TGTGCCAGCAGTGAAAGGCAGGGATTTAACTATGGCTACACCTTC | CASSERQGFNYGYTF
TRBJ1-3 | TRBV12-5 | TRBD1 | TGTGCTAGTGGTTTGCTAACCCGGGACAGGGGTGCTGGAAACACCATATATTTT | CASGLLTRDRGAGNTIYF